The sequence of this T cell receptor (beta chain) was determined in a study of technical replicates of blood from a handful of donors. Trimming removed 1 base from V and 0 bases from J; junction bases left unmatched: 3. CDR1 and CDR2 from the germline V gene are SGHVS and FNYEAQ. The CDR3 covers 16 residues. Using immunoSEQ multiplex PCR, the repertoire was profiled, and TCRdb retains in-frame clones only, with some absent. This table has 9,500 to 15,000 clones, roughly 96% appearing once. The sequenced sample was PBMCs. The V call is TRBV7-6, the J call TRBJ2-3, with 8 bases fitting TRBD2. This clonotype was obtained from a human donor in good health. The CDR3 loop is CASSLVGGRSTDTQYF. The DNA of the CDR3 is TGTGCCAGCAGCTTAGTGGGCGGGAGGAGCACAGATACGCAGTATTTT.